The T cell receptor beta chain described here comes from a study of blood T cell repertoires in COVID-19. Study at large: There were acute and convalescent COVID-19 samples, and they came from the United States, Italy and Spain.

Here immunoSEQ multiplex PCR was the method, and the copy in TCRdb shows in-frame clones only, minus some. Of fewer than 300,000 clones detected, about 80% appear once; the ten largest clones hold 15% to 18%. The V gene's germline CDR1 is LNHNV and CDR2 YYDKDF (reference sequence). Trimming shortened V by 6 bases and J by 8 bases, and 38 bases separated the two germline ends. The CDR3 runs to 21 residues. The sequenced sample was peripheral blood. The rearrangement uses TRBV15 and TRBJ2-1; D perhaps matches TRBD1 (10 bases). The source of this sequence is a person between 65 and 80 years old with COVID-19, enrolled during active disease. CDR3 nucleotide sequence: TGTGCCACCAGAATGACAGGGGGCGGGCTAGCGGGATCAGGAACACCCTATGAGCAGTTCTTC. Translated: CATRMTGGGLAGSGTPYEQFF.